This entry concerns a single T cell receptor beta chain. Its specificity is not known. Only in-frame clones appear in the TCRdb table, and some are missing; sequencing was by immunoSEQ multiplex PCR. Seen here are 2.5 million or so clones, more than 80% observed once, and the top ten hold 0.14%. The data originate from a study of shared clonotypes between healthy human individuals. Whole-study results and caveats: Collection of samples was limited to blood; tissue repertoires likely differ. Memory subsets had estimated richness that was generally smaller than that of naive subsets.

The CDR3 has 15 residues. V was clipped by 2 bases and J by 2 bases, with 12 bases between them. Germline-derived CDR1 and CDR2 are SGHAT and FQNNGV. The J gene is TRBJ2-5, the V gene TRBV11-2; D possibly corresponds to TRBD1 (5 bases). Sequencing was performed on naive CD4+ T cells sorted from blood. Regarding subset: CD45RA+ positively selected. The source of this sequence is a man between 18 and 35 years old in good health. CDR3 protein: CASSLNSGAQETQYF. The CDR3 bases are TGTGCCAGCAGCTTAAATTCTGGGGCGCAAGAGACCCAGTACTTC.